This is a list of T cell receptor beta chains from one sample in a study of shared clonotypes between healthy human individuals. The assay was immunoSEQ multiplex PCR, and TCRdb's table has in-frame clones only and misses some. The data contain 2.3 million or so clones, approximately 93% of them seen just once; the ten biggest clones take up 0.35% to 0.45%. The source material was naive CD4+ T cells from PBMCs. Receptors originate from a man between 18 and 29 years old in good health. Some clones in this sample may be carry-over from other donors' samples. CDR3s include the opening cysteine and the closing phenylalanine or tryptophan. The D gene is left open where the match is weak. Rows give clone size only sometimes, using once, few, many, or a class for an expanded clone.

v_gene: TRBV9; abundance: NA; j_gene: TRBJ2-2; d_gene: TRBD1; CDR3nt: TGTGCCAGCAGCGTCGTCGGGGGACAGGGCACCGGGGAGCTGTTTTTT; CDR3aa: CASSVVGGQGTGELFF
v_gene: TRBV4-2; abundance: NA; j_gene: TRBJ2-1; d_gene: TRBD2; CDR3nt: TGTGCCAGCAGCCAAGACCGAGCGGGAGTATACAATGAGCAGTTCTTC; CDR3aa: CASSQDRAGVYNEQFF
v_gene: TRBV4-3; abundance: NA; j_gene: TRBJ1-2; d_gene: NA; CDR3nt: TGCGCCAGCAGCCACCCTAAAAGGGCAGGAGACTATGGCTACACCTTC; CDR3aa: CASSHPKRAGDYGYTF
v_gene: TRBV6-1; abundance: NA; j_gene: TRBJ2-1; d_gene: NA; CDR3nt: TGTGCCAGCAGGCCTAGCAGCGGATACTACAATGAGCAGTTCTTC; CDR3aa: CASRPSSGYYNEQFF
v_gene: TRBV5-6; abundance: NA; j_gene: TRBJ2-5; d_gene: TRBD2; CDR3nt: TGTGCCAGCAGGTACGAACTAGCGGGAGTCCAAGAGACCCAGTACTTC; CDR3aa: CASRYELAGVQETQYF
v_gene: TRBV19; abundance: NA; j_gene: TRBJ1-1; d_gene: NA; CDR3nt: TGTGCCAGTAACTATTATGGGGGCGAAACTGAAGCTTTCTTT; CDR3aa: CASNYYGGETEAFF
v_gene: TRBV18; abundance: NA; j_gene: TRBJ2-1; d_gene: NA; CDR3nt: TGTGCCAGCTCGCGCAGCTCCTACAATGAGCAGTTCTTC; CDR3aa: CASSRSSYNEQFF
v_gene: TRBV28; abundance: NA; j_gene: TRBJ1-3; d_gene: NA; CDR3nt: TGTGCCAGCAGTTGGGACGCCTACTCTGGAAACACCATATATTTT; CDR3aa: CASSWDAYSGNTIYF
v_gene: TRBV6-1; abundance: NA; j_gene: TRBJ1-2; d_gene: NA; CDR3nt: TGTGCCAGCAGTGAAACGGGGGCAGGCTATGGCTACACCTTC; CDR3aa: CASSETGAGYGYTF
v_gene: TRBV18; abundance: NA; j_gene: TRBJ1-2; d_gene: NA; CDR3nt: TGTGCCAGCTCCCGCGACAGTAACTATGGCTACACCTTC; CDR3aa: CASSRDSNYGYTF
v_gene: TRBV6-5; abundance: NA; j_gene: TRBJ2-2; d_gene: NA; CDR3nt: TGTGCCAGCAGTCAAAGTAACACCGGGGAGCTGTTTTTT; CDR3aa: CASSQSNTGELFF
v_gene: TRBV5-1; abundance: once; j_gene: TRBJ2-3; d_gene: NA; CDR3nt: TGCGCCAGCAGCCCAGGCTCCCAAGGCGATACGCAGTATTTT; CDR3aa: CASSPGSQGDTQYF
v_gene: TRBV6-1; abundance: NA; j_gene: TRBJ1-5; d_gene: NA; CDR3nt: TGTGCCAGCAGTGAATCCGGCAATCAGCCCCAGCATTTT; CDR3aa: CASSESGNQPQHF
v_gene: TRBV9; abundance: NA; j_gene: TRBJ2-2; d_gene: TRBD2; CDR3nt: TGTGCCAGCAGCGGGTTACAGCGGGAGGGCTCCGGGGAGCTGTTTTTT; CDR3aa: CASSGLQREGSGELFF
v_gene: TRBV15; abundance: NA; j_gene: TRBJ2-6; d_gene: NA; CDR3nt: TGTGCCACCAGCAGAGCCTTGACTGGGGCCAACGTCCTGACTTTC; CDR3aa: CATSRALTGANVLTF
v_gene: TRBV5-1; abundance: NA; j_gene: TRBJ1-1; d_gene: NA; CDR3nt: TGCGCCAGCAGCTATAACAGGGAAACTGAAGCTTTCTTT; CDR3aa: CASSYNRETEAFF
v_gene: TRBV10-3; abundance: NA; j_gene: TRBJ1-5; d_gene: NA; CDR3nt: TGTGCCATCAGTGATGGGGGCGTTCCCCCCCAGCATTTT; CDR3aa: CAISDGGVPPQHF
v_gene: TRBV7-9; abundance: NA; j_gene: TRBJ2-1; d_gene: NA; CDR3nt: TGTGCCAGCAGCTCCGATGCCGACAATGAGCAGTTCTTC; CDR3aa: CASSSDADNEQFF
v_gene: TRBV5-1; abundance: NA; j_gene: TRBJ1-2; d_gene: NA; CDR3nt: TGCGCCAGCAGCCCTGGGGGGGCCTCCATCTACACCTTC; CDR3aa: CASSPGGASIYTF
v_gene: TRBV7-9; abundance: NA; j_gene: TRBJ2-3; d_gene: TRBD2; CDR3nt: TGTGCCACCAGGACTAGCGGGAATACAGATACGCAGTATTTT; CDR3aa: CATRTSGNTDTQYF
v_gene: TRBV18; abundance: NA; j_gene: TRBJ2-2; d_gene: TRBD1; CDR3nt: TGTGCCAGCTCCCCAGGGGACAGAGACTACACCGGGGAGCTGTTTTTT; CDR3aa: CASSPGDRDYTGELFF
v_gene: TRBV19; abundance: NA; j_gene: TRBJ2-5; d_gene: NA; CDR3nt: TGTGCCAGTAGTCCCCACCGCCAGGGTCAAGAGACCCAGTACTTC; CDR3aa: CASSPHRQGQETQYF
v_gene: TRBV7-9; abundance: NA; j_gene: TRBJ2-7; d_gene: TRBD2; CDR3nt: TGTGCCAGCAGCACCCCCTCTAGCGGCCTCAAATACGAGCAGTACTTC; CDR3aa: CASSTPSSGLKYEQYF
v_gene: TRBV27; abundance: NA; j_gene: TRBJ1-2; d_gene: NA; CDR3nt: TGTGCCAGCAGTTTCCGGCAGATGGGTACCCCAGGGTATGGCTACACCTTC; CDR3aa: CASSFRQMGTPGYGYTF
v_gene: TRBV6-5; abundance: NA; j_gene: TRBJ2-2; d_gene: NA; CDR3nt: TGTGCCAGCAGTTACAGGCCGCCGAACACCGGGGAGCTGTTTTTT; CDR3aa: CASSYRPPNTGELFF
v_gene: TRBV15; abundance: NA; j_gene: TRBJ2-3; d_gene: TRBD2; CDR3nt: TGTGCCACCAGCGGAAGGACTAGCGGAGACACAGATACGCAGTATTTT; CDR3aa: CATSGRTSGDTDTQYF
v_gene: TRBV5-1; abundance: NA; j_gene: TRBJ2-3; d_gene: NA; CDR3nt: TGCGCCAGCAGCTTGGGGCTAGGAGGTTGGGATACGCAGTATTTT; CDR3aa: CASSLGLGGWDTQYF
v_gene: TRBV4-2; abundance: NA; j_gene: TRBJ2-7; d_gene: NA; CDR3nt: TGTGCCAGCAGCCAAGAGCGGGGCGAGCAGTACTTC; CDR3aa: CASSQERGEQYF
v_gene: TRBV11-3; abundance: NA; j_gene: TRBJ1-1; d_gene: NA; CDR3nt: TGTGCCAGCAGCTTAGCTCGGGGGGCTGAAGCTTTCTTT; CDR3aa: CASSLARGAEAFF
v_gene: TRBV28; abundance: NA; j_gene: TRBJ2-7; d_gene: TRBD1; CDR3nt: TGTGCCAGCAGTCGATCGGGACAGGGCTACGAGCAGTACTTC; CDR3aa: CASSRSGQGYEQYF
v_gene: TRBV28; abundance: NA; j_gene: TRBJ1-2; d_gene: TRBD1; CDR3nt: TGTGCCAGCAGTTTAAGGGACAGGGTCAATGGCTACACCTTC; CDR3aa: CASSLRDRVNGYTF
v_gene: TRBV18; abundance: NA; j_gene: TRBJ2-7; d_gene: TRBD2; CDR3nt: TGTGCCAGCTCACCGGGGGGGAGGGCCTCCTACGAGCAGTACTTC; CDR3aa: CASSPGGRASYEQYF
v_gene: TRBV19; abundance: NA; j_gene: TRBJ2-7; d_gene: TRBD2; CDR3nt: TGTGCCAGTAGTATAGCTCGGGAGGGATCCTACGAGCAGTACTTC; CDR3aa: CASSIAREGSYEQYF